The rows below give T cell receptor beta chains drawn from one sample of a study of a mutant IDH1 vaccine in newly diagnosed glioma. Clones were sequenced by immunoSEQ multiplex PCR, and TCRdb holds only the in-frame ones, with some missing. The sample yields 35,000 to 45,000 clones, roughly 70% seen once. These receptors have no known antigen. The sample here was PBMCs, taken from a glioma patient whose treatment included an IDH1 peptide vaccine. The origin of the receptors is a middle-aged man with glioma. The CDR3 runs from the conserved cysteine through the conserved F or W. D genes are given only for firm matches. Size is omitted from some rows. Given values are once, few, many or a class for expanded clones.

d_gene	abundance	j_gene	v_gene	CDR3nt	CDR3aa
-	-	TRBJ1-2	TRBV5-6	TGTGCCAGCAGCTCCGGGGCAGGGGACTATGGCTACACCTTC	CASSSGAGDYGYTF
-	-	TRBJ2-1	TRBV2	TGTGCCAGCGGCTTCTCCTCCTACAATGAGCAGTTCTTC	CASGFSSYNEQFF
-	-	TRBJ1-1	TRBV5-1	TGCGCCAGCAGCCAGGGACACAGGGAGACTGAAGCTTTCTTT	CASSQGHRETEAFF
-	few	TRBJ2-6	TRBV12-5	TGTGCTAGTGGGTCAACTGGGGCCAACGTCCTGACTTTC	CASGSTGANVLTF
-	few	TRBJ1-1	TRBV25-1	TGTGCCAGCAGTGGGGGGGGGATATCTGAAGCTTTCTTT	CASSGGGISEAFF
TRBD1	once	TRBJ1-1	TRBV29-1	TGCAGCGGACAACAGGGGGGGAACACTGAAGCTTTCTTT	CSGQQGGNTEAFF
-	once	TRBJ2-1	TRBV30	TGTGCCTGGAGCGGCTCCTACAATGAGCAGTTCTTC	CAWSGSYNEQFF
-	-	TRBJ1-1	TRBV6-5	TGTGCCAGCAGTTGGACACCGATGAACACTGAAGCTTTCTTT	CASSWTPMNTEAFF
-	-	TRBJ2-3	TRBV7-9	TGTGCCAGCAGCTTAGATAGCATCAGGAGCGATACGCAGTATTTT	CASSLDSIRSDTQYF
-	few	TRBJ2-7	TRBV5-4	TGTGCCAGCAGCTTTCAGGATCAGCAGTACTTC	CASSFQDQQYF
TRBD2	-	TRBJ2-1	TRBV4-2	TGTGCCAGCAGCCAACGGCTAGCGGGAGGCCCCTACAATGAGCAGTTCTTC	CASSQRLAGGPYNEQFF
-	-	TRBJ1-1	TRBV11-2	TGTGCCAGCAGCTTAGGAAAACTCCGAGAAGCTTTCTTT	CASSLGKLREAFF
TRBD2	-	TRBJ2-7	TRBV4-2	TGTGCCAGTTCTAGCGGCCAATACGAGCAGTACTTC	CASSSGQYEQYF
-	-	TRBJ1-1	TRBV5-1	TGCGCCAGCAGCTCGACAGGTGAGGCTGAAGCTTTCTTT	CASSSTGEAEAFF
-	few	TRBJ1-2	TRBV18	TGTGCCAGCTCACCACGGGAGGGACTAGACGGCTACACCTTC	CASSPREGLDGYTF
TRBD1	-	TRBJ2-7	TRBV29-1	TGCAGCGTTGAAGATGGGACAGGGGTCCCGGATGAGCAGTACTTC	CSVEDGTGVPDEQYF
-	-	TRBJ1-4	TRBV29-1	TGCAGCGTAGAGGGCCCGGCAACTAATGAAAAACTGTTTTTT	CSVEGPATNEKLFF
-	-	TRBJ1-1	TRBV5-1	TGCGCCAGCAGCTTGGGACAGATAGAGCATGAAGCTTTCTTT	CASSLGQIEHEAFF
-	medium-sized	TRBJ1-1	TRBV4-3	TGCGCCAGCAGCCCCATGAGGGGATCTGAAGCTTTCTTT	CASSPMRGSEAFF
-	-	TRBJ1-2	TRBV7-8	TGTGCCAGCAGCCCCTATAGGGGGATTCTCTACTATGGCTACACCTTC	CASSPYRGILYYGYTF
-	-	TRBJ2-1	TRBV28	TGTGCCAGCCCTCTTCGACCAAGCTCCTACAATGAGCAGTTCTTC	CASPLRPSSYNEQFF
-	-	TRBJ1-5	TRBV7-9	TGTGCCAGCAGCCTAGGGGGATATAGCAATCAGCCCCAGCATTTT	CASSLGGYSNQPQHF
-	-	TRBJ2-1	TRBV7-9	TGTGCCAGCATCCCACCTGGAGGGAGACCCTCCAATGAGCAGTTCTTC	CASIPPGGRPSNEQFF
-	-	TRBJ2-7	TRBV25-1	TGTGCCAGCAGTGCCCTCCAGGAGCAGTACTTC	CASSALQEQYF
TRBD2	-	TRBJ2-1	TRBV9	TGTGCCAGCAGCGTAACTGTGGGAGGGAAAAATGAGCAGTTCTTC	CASSVTVGGKNEQFF
-	-	TRBJ2-3	TRBV7-9	TGTGCCAGCAGCCCCGACACAGATACGCAGTATTTT	CASSPDTDTQYF
-	once	TRBJ2-6	TRBV19	TGTGCCAGTAGTTTAAGGGCTTACGTCCTGACTTTC	CASSLRAYVLTF
-	-	TRBJ2-1	TRBV29-1	TGCAGCGTCGCAAGGACTACAGAGCAGTTCTTC	CSVARTTEQFF
-	-	TRBJ2-2	TRBV25-1	TGTGCCAGCAGGCAGACCAACACCGGGGAGCTGTTTTTT	CASRQTNTGELFF
TRBD2	once	TRBJ2-1	TRBV5-4	TGTGCCAGCAGCTGGAAGGGAGGGCAGGGTCAGTCATCAGGTGAGCAGTTCTTC	CASSWKGGQGQSSGEQFF
-	-	TRBJ1-1	TRBV27	TGTGCCAGCAGCCGTGGGGGGGTACAGGGTGGCACTGAAGCTTTCTTT	CASSRGGVQGGTEAFF
-	-	TRBJ1-2	TRBV15	TGTGCCACCAGCACGGGGGGGATTGACTATGGCTACACCTTC	CATSTGGIDYGYTF
-	few	TRBJ1-2	TRBV6-1	TGTGCCAGCAGAAGAACAGGGAACAATGGCTACACCTTC	CASRRTGNNGYTF
-	-	TRBJ1-4	TRBV6-6	TGTGCCAGCAGTTACGCGGGGGAATCCAATGAAAAACTGTTTTTT	CASSYAGESNEKLFF
TRBD2	-	TRBJ2-1	TRBV30	TGTGCCTGGAGTCTAGGACTAGCGGTGCGTGAGCAGTTCTTC	CAWSLGLAVREQFF
TRBD1	-	TRBJ2-1	TRBV7-9	TGTGCCAGCAGCTTGGGACAGGGGGTTGGCAATGAGCAGTTCTTC	CASSLGQGVGNEQFF
TRBD1	-	TRBJ2-1	TRBV10-3	TGTGCCATCAGTCCCGGGACAGGGAAAGACGGCTACAATGAGCAGTTCTTC	CAISPGTGKDGYNEQFF
-	-	TRBJ2-5	TRBV18	TGTGCCAGCTCGCGGCTCCGGGACGGGGAGACCCAGTACTTC	CASSRLRDGETQYF
TRBD1	-	TRBJ1-2	TRBV19	TGTGCCAGTAGTTCCGAGACAGGGAGGGCCAACTATGGCTACACCTTC	CASSSETGRANYGYTF
TRBD2	-	TRBJ2-5	TRBV7-8	TGTGCCAGCATCCCGAGACTAGCGGGAGGGAAAGGAGAGACCCAGTACTTC	CASIPRLAGGKGETQYF
TRBD2	-	TRBJ2-4	TRBV18	TGTGCCAGCTCACCACCGATGCGGGAGAAAAACATTCAGTACTTC	CASSPPMREKNIQYF
TRBD1	-	TRBJ1-4	TRBV28	TGTGCCAGCAGTTCCCGGGGGACAGGGAGTAATGAAAAACTGTTTTTT	CASSSRGTGSNEKLFF
-	-	TRBJ2-1	TRBV6-5	TGTGCCAGCAGTTCCCGCCCCGGGTCCCTCTACAATGAGCAGTTCTTC	CASSSRPGSLYNEQFF
TRBD2	-	TRBJ2-1	TRBV7-9	TGTGCCAGCAGTTTCCGAGGACCGGGACTACCCCCGCCTCCAAAGTTCTTC	CASSFRGPGLPPPPKFF
-	-	TRBJ1-1	TRBV27	TGTGCCAGCAGTTTATTTGACATGAACACTGAAGCTTTCTTT	CASSLFDMNTEAFF
-	-	TRBJ1-2	TRBV30	TGTGCCTGGAGTTTTTTGGACATCAGGTCGAGTGGCTACACCTTC	CAWSFLDIRSSGYTF
-	-	TRBJ1-1	TRBV6-4	TGTGCCAGCAGGTTAGACCCTAGTACTGAAGCTTTCTTT	CASRLDPSTEAFF
TRBD1	-	TRBJ1-2	TRBV6-4	TGTGCCAGCAGAGCCGGGACAGCACAAAACTATGGCTACACCTTC	CASRAGTAQNYGYTF
-	few	TRBJ2-5	TRBV18	TGTGCCAGCTCACCATGGCCAGGGAGGGAGACCCAGTACTTC	CASSPWPGRETQYF
TRBD1	-	TRBJ2-4	TRBV9	TGTGCCAGCAGCCCAGGGGACAGGGGGTGGGAAAACATTCAGTACTTC	CASSPGDRGWENIQYF
TRBD1	-	TRBJ1-5	TRBV6-5	TGTGCCAGCAGACAGGGGACTTGGCAGCCCCAGCATTTT	CASRQGTWQPQHF
TRBD2	-	TRBJ2-1	TRBV6-5	TGTGCCAGCAGTACCCCCATAGCGGGTGAGCAGTTCTTC	CASSTPIAGEQFF
-	-	TRBJ2-7	TRBV27	TGTGCCAGCAGTACCTCCTACGAGCAGTACTTC	CASSTSYEQYF
-	few	TRBJ1-1	TRBV11-2	TGTGCCAGCAGCTTTTCGAAGTCCCCCGTTGGAGCTTTCTTT	CASSFSKSPVGAFF
-	-	TRBJ2-5	TRBV11-1	TGTGCCAGCAGCTTAAATAATGGTGAAGAGACCCAGTACTTC	CASSLNNGEETQYF
-	-	TRBJ1-1	TRBV11-2	TGTGCCAGCAGCTTAGTTTGGACAGAAGCTTTCTTT	CASSLVWTEAFF
TRBD2	-	TRBJ2-1	TRBV2	TGTGCCAGCAGGGGGACTAGCGGGAGGGCCGATAAAGAGAGTGAGCAGTTCTTC	CASRGTSGRADKESEQFF
-	-	TRBJ2-5	TRBV12-5	TGTGCTAGTGGTTTGGTACTGAGGGGCAGGGGTGAGACCCAGTACTTC	CASGLVLRGRGETQYF
TRBD1	-	TRBJ1-2	TRBV29-1	TGCAGCGAGAGGACAGGGGACTATGGCTACACCTTC	CSERTGDYGYTF
-	once	TRBJ2-1	TRBV7-9	TGTGCCAGCAGCTTCTATTTTGGGCAGGGTAACATAGGGGACAATGAGCAGTTCTTC	CASSFYFGQGNIGDNEQFF